Given below is one T cell receptor (beta chain) in context. The data stem from a study of blood T cell repertoires in COVID-19. TCRdb's table, derived via immunoSEQ multiplex PCR, lists solely in-frame clones and lacks some. Of approximately 290,000 clones listed, almost 90% are singletons. With V trimmed by 4 bases and J by 6 bases, 10 bases remained unmatched. Germline CDR1 and CDR2: SQVTM and ANQGSEA. The CDR3 consists of 15 residues. This receptor was identified in a young woman with acute COVID-19. The rearrangement joins TRBV29-1 to TRBJ2-1; 9 bases agree with TRBD2. The sequencing sample was made of PBMCs or T cells enriched from blood (not recorded which). The CDR3 sequence is CSVAAGTSSSNEQFF. In DNA, the CDR3 is TGCAGCGTTGCGGCCGGGACTAGCAGCTCCAATGAGCAGTTCTTC.